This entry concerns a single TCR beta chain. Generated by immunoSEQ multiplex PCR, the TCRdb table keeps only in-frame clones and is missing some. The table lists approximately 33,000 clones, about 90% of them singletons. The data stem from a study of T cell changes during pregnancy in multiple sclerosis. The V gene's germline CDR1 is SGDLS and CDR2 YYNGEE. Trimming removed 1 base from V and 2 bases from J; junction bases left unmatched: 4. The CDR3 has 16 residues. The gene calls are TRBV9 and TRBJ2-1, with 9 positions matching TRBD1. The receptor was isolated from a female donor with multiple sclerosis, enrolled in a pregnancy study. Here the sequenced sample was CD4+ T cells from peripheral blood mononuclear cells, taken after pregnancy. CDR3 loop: CASSVRGDRAYNEQFF. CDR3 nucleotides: TGTGCCAGCAGCGTAAGGGGGGACAGGGCCTACAATGAGCAGTTCTTC.